The 27 T cell receptor beta chains presented below share a single source sample, sequenced in a study of T cells in Graves' hyperthyroidism and ophthalmopathy. RNA transcripts were the template for amplifying TCR beta CDR3 regions. With the HTBI primer set, the TCR CDR3 went through a first round of RT-PCR. Via MiXCR, TCRdb re-called the multiplex PCR reads, giving one row per CDR3 protein. The sample has some 690,000 distinct CDR3 sequences; roughly a sixth are singletons. Sequenced input: blood. Receptors originate from a man in his fifties with Graves' hyperthyroidism.

There are a few counts of this clonotype. V is TRBV20-1 and J is TRBJ2-3; 11 nucleotides align to TRBD1. The germline V gene encodes CDR1 DFQATT and CDR2 SNEGSKA (reference sequence). The CDR3 sequence is 13 residues long. Trimming removed 4 bases from V and 4 bases from J; junction bases left unmatched: 1. The CDR3 here is CSAMDRGPDTQYF. Here the CDR3 DNA reads TGCAGTGCTATGGACAGGGGGCCAGATACGCAGTATTTT.

This clonotype was counted many times. This chain connects TRBV2 to TRBJ2-3, with 16 bases fitting TRBD2. This CDR3 has 19 amino acids. Germline V gene lookup returns CDR1 SNHLY and CDR2 FYNNEI. V lost 6 bases, J lost 0 bases, and 9 bases stayed unmatched. The CDR3 DNA is TGTGCCAGCAGGGGGACTAGCGGGAGGGCCGGCGGGAGCACAGATACGCAGTATTTT. Protein: CASRGTSGRAGGSTDTQYF.

This clonotype was detected many times. The rearrangement uses TRBV28 and TRBJ2-7, with D unclear. This CDR3 contains 17 residues. The germline V gene encodes CDR1 MDHEN and CDR2 SYDVKM. With 5 bases removed from V and 0 bases from J, the gap between germline ends came to 20 bases. CDR3: CASSPITLHDSSYEQYF. CDR3 coding DNA: TGTGCCAGCAGTCCCATCACCCTTCACGATAGCTCCTACGAGCAGTACTTC.

This clonotype came up many times. The chain uses TRBV5-1 and TRBJ2-3, with a tentative D call TRBD1 (6 bases). This CDR3 has 15 residues. The V gene lost 3 bases and the J gene lost 2 bases, with 13 bases spanning the gap. In germline, CDR1 is SGHRS, CDR2 YFSETQ. CDR3 loop: CASSSTGTFTDTQYF. The DNA for the CDR3 is TGCGCCAGCAGCTCAACTGGGACATTCACAGATACGCAGTATTTT.

This clonotype was counted ten times or more. This chain uses TRBV7-2 with TRBJ2-3; TRBD2 agrees at 8 bases. With 2 bases clipped from V and 3 bases from J, the junction kept 10 bases outside the gene matches. Per the germline V gene, CDR1 is SGHTA and CDR2 is FQGNSA. This CDR3 is built from 17 residues. CDR3 DNA sequence: TGTGCCAGCAGCTTAATAGTCAGCGGGAGCGAGACAGATACGCAGTATTTT. This translates into CASSLIVSGSETDTQYF.

Of note for this clonotype: This could be a read error, since a much larger clone is one nucleotide away. This chain links TRBV11-2 with TRBJ2-1; perhaps TRBD1 as D (5 bases). Trimming pared 3 bases from V and 1 base from J, leaving 13 bases between. This CDR3 is 16 amino acids long. Per germline, CDR1 SGHAT and CDR2 FQNNGV. The CDR3 region is CASSLAKGLSYNEQFF. DNA of the CDR3: TGTGCCAGCAGCTTGGCCAAGGGGCTTTCCTACAATGAGCAGTTCTTC.

The V call is TRBV6-2 or TRBV6-3, the J call TRBJ2-3, with TRBD2 identical over 9 bases. Germline trimming cut 0 bases from V and 1 base from J; bases unmatched to any gene: 17. The CDR3 has 21 amino acids. The germline CDR1 and CDR2 sequences are MNHEY and SVGEGT. CDR3 sequence: CASSYSTRLAANRGGTDTQYF. As DNA, the CDR3 is TGTGCCAGCAGTTACTCGACGAGACTAGCGGCGAATAGGGGAGGCACAGATACGCAGTATTTT.

On this clonotype itself: A much larger clone sits a single nucleotide away, making a read error possible. V usage is TRBV20-1 and J usage is TRBJ2-3, with 11 bases that match TRBD1. The assigned J gene may be wrong: the sequence end matches TRBJ1-5 better. In germline, CDR1 is DFQATT, CDR2 SNEGSKA (reference sequence). The CDR3 runs 14 residues. For the CDR3, the DNA is TGCAGTGCTGGGACCGGGACAGGGGGTGATACGCAGCATTTT. It is translated as CSAGTGTGGDTQHF.

This CDR3 is CAISEVRNEQFF. CDR3 nucleotides: TGTGCCATCAGTGAAGTTAGAAATGAGCAGTTCTTC. The rearrangement joins TRBV10-3 to TRBJ2-1, with no clear D. Germline V gives CDR1 ENHRY, CDR2 SYGVKD. The CDR3 has 12 residues. V was trimmed by 3 bases and J by 7 bases, leaving 7 bases between them.

This clonotype was seen ten or more times. The gene calls are TRBV2 and TRBJ2-3; 8 bases map to TRBD2. In germline, CDR1 is SNHLY, CDR2 FYNNEI. CDR3 size: 15 residues. Trimming at V came to 5 bases and at J to 1 base, leaving 5 bases not matched to a gene. CDR3 in DNA: TGTGCCAGCAGTCCACGGGGGGGTGGCACAGATACGCAGTATTTT. Amino acid sequence: CASSPRGGGTDTQYF.

This clonotype has more than one count but fewer than ten. The rearrangement links TRBV7-2 to TRBJ2-7; D uncertain. Trimming shortened V by 3 bases and J by 2 bases, and 11 bases separated the two germline ends. The CDR3 covers 14 residues. Germline V gives CDR1 SGHTA, CDR2 FQGNSA. DNA of the CDR3: TGTGCCAGCAGCTTGGGGATTAACACCTACGAGCAGTACTTC. Encoded protein: CASSLGINTYEQYF.

This clonotype was seen only a few times. V gene TRBV19 combines with J gene TRBJ2-5; 11 positions match TRBD1. CDR3 length equals 17 residues. V shed 4 bases and J 5 bases; nucleotides not matched to a gene: 12. Germline values: CDR1 LNHDA, CDR2 SQIVND (reference sequence). For the CDR3, the DNA is TGTGCCAGTAGTAAAGGGGGGACAGGGGGTTGGTCGGAGACCCAGTACTTC. Amino acid sequence: CASSKGGTGGWSETQYF.

This clonotype was counted ten times or more. The rearrangement joins TRBV30 to TRBJ1-1; 9 nucleotides match TRBD1. This CDR3 comprises 13 residues. Per germline, CDR1 GTSNPN and CDR2 SVGIG (reference sequence). The ends lost 0 bases at V and 5 bases at J; junction bases unmatched: 1. Here the CDR3 DNA reads TGTGCCTGGAGTGTGGGGACAGGGACTGAAGCTTTCTTT. Translated: CAWSVGTGTEAFF.

This clonotype has more than one count but fewer than ten. The J gene is TRBJ2-2, the V gene TRBV11-3, with 10 bases matching TRBD1. With 1 base clipped from V and 1 base from J, the junction kept 9 bases outside the gene matches. The CDR3 is 19 amino acids. Looked up from germline, CDR1 is SGHNT and CDR2 is YENEEA. The CDR3 here is CASSLGPGQGYENTGELFF. The CDR3 DNA reads TGTGCCAGCAGCTTAGGTCCGGGACAGGGGTACGAGAACACCGGGGAGCTGTTTTTT. Full variable domain (outside the CDR3, taken from reference TRBV11-3 and TRBJ2-2): EAGVVQSPRYKIIEKKQPVAFWCNPISGHNTLYWYLQNLGQGPELLIRYENEEAVDDSQLPKDRFSAERLKGVDSTLKIQPAELGDSAVYLCASSLGPGQGYENTGELFFGEGSRLTVL.

In its sample, this clonotype was seen many times. DNA of the CDR3: TGTGCCAGCAGCGTAGTAAGCGGGAGGATAGCGAACACCGGGGAGCTGTTTTTT. As protein: CASSVVSGRIANTGELFF. V gene TRBV9 combines with J gene TRBJ2-2, with 9 bases aligning to TRBD2. This CDR3 is 18 amino acids long. Per germline, CDR1 SGDLS and CDR2 YYNGEE. V was pared by 0 bases and J by 0 bases, with 6 bases of the junction left unmatched. Full variable domain (rest looked up from reference TRBV9 and TRBJ2-2): DSGVTQTPKHLITATGQRVTLRCSPRSGDLSVYWYQQSLDQGLQFLIQYYNGEERAKGNILERFSAQQFPDLHSELNLSSLELGDSALYFCASSVVSGRIANTGELFFGEGSRLTVL.

Turning to this clonotype: A much larger clone is a single base away; this may be a read error. The DNA of the CDR3 is TGTGCCAGCAACGCAGAGGCGGAAAGCTCCTACGAGCAGTACTTC. The encoded protein is CASNAEAESSYEQYF. The chain joins TRBV9 to TRBJ2-7; D uncertain. The CDR3 has 15 residues. Trimming took off 6 bases at V and 0 bases at J, with 16 bases between the two ends. Per germline, CDR1 SGDLS and CDR2 YYNGEE. Variable domain in full (rest from reference TRBV9 and TRBJ2-7): DSGVTQTPKHLITATGQRVTLRCSPRSGDLSVYWYQQSLDQGLQFLIQYYNGEERAKGNILERFSAQQFPDLHSELNLSSLELGDSALYFCASNAEAESSYEQYFGPGTRLTVT.

This clonotype was counted between two and nine times. The chain has TRBV28 and TRBJ2-7; D unclear. The germline V gene has CDR1 MDHEN and CDR2 SYDVKM. This CDR3 comprises 11 residues. Trimming took 2 bases from V and 7 from J, leaving 6 bases between them. In DNA, the CDR3 is TGTGCCAGCAGTTTACAGTGGGAGCAGTACTTC. Translating gives CASSLQWEQYF.

This clonotype was seen ten or more times. The chain carries TRBV28 and TRBJ2-7; 7 bases map to TRBD1. V gave up 10 bases and J gave up 3 bases; unmatched junction bases: 6. This CDR3 has 12 residues. The germline CDR1 and CDR2 sequences are MDHEN and SYDVKM. The DNA for the CDR3 is TGTGCCATTGCCGGGACAGACTACGAGCAGTACTTC. It translates to CAIAGTDYEQYF.

In this sample, this clonotype turned up many times. The rearrangement joins TRBV12-5 to TRBJ2-2, with D maybe TRBD1 (5 bases). Germline-derived CDR1 and CDR2 are LGHNT and FRNRAP. The CDR3 has 16 amino acids. V was clipped by 0 bases and J by 3 bases, with 11 bases between them. The CDR3 DNA reads as TGTGCTAGTGGTTTGGTTCTAGACAGTTACACCGGGGAGCTGTTTTTT. Translation: CASGLVLDSYTGELFF.

On this clonotype: This may be a read error, as it is one base from a much larger clone. J is TRBJ2-1 and V is TRBV6-2 or TRBV6-3, with 8 bases matching TRBD1. The length of the CDR3 is 15 residues. J lost 8 bases, V lost 4 bases, and 10 bases had no gene match. In germline, CDR1 is MNHEY, CDR2 SVGEGT. The CDR3 sequence is CASSSQDRVRDEQFF. The CDR3 DNA follows: TGTGCCAGCAGTTCCCAGGACAGGGTGAGAGATGAGCAGTTCTTC.

This clonotype has at least ten counts. V usage is TRBV20-1 and J usage is TRBJ2-3; no clear D. Trimming removed 5 bases from V and 7 bases from J, with 7 bases in between. The germline V gene encodes CDR1 DFQATT and CDR2 SNEGSKA (reference sequence). CDR3 length: 10 residues. The CDR3 DNA sequence: TGCAGTGCTGCTGCGCATACGCAGTATTTT. Amino acid sequence: CSAAAHTQYF.

Turning to this clonotype: At one end, the junction sequence differs from germline, possibly due to a read error. This rearrangement joins TRBV6-1 to TRBJ2-6; 9 positions agree with TRBD1. This CDR3 contains 15 residues. The germline V gene has CDR1 MNHNS and CDR2 SASEGT. The CDR3 protein is CASGGQGSGTNVLTF. The DNA for the CDR3 is TGTGCCAGTGGGGGACAGGGCTCTGGGACCAACGTCCTGACTTTC.

The rearrangement links TRBV6-5 to TRBJ1-2; D call uncertain. In germline, CDR1 is MNHEY, CDR2 SVGAGI. This CDR3 contains 11 residues. The V and J ends lost 6 bases and 9 bases respectively, with 11 bases between them. The CDR3, as DNA: TGTGCCAGCAGATTAGGGCCCCGCTACACCTTC. Translating it yields CASRLGPRYTF.

Remarks on this clonotype: A much larger clone lies a single base off, so this may be a read error. J is TRBJ2-2 and V is TRBV27; 13 bases match TRBD2. Per the germline V gene, CDR1 is MNHEY and CDR2 is SMNVEV (reference sequence). The CDR3 length is 16 residues. The CDR3 sequence is CASSALAGGVTGGLFF. CDR3 DNA: TGTGCCAGCAGTGCACTAGCGGGAGGGGTCACCGGGGGGCTGTTTTTT.

This clonotype was found many times. The chain couples TRBV12-5 to TRBJ2-2; weak D call: TRBD2 (5 bases). CDR3 length: 15 amino acids. V lost 0 bases and J 1 base, leaving 6 bases between the germline ends. Germline V gene data show CDR1 as LGHNT and CDR2 as FRNRAP. The CDR3 reads CASGLVEGNTGELFF. CDR3 DNA sequence: TGTGCTAGTGGTTTGGTAGAGGGGAACACCGGGGAGCTGTTTTTT.

About this clonotype itself: A read error may be the cause here, since a much bigger clone is one base away. The chain has TRBV7-9 and TRBJ1-2; unclear D gene. V gave up 0 bases and J gave up 4 bases, with 9 bases separating them. The CDR3 contains 14 residues. Germline V gene sequence: CDR1 SEHNR, CDR2 FQNEAQ (reference sequence). CDR3 region: CASSLASASYGYTF. CDR3 bases: TGTGCCAGCAGCTTAGCATCAGCTAGCTATGGCTACACCTTC. The full variable domain, completed using reference TRBV7-9 and TRBJ1-2, is DTGVSQNPRHKITKRGQNVTFRCDPISEHNRLYWYRQTLGQGPEFLTYFQNEAQLEKSRLLSDRFSAERPKGSFSTLEIQRTEQGDSAMYLCASSLASASYGYTFGSGTRLTVV.

This clonotype turned up a few times. The CDR3 region has the DNA TGCAGTGCTAGGGTAAACCCGAACACCGGGGAGCTGTTTTTT. It is translated as CSARVNPNTGELFF. This rearrangement joins TRBV20-1 to TRBJ2-2; D unresolved. Germline values: CDR1 DFQATT, CDR2 SNEGSKA (reference sequence). V was cut by 3 bases and J by 0 bases, with 8 bases left in between. The CDR3 consists of 14 residues.